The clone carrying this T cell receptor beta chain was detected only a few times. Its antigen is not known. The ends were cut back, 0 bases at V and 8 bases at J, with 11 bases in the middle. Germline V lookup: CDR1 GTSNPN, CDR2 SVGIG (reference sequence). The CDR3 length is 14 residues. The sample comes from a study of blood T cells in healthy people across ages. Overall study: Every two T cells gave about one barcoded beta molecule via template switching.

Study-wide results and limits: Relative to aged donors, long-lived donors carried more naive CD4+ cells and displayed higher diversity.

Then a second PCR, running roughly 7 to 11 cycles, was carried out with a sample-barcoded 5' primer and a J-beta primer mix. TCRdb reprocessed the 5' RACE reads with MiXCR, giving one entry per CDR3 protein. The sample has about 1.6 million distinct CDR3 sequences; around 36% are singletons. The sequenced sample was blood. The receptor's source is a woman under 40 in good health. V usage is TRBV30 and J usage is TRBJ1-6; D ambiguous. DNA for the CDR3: TGTGCCTGGAGTGTAGGCAGACCTCATTCACCCCTCCACTTT. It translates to CAWSVGRPHSPLHF.